The clone carrying this T cell receptor beta chain was found a few times. Antigen specificity is unknown. A library of TCRbeta sequences, prepared with unique molecular identifiers, was generated. TCRdb processed the PCR reads anew with MiXCR; each CDR3 protein has one entry. The sample holds about 590,000 distinct CDR3 sequences, 13% seen once. The record originates from a study of T-cell reconstitution after alpha-beta-depleted transplantation in children. The study's findings and limits: Diversity and T-cell counts at one year after transplant derived mostly from new T cells. From surviving recipient T cells and thymic progenitors came the high day-60 TCRbeta diversity observed in some patients. In patients about two months after transplant, alpha-beta T cells reportedly arose from several hundred expanded graft clones.

V lost 6 bases, J lost 2 bases, and 10 bases lay in between. The germline CDR1 and CDR2 sequences are KGHSH and LQKENI. The CDR3 loop spans 13 amino acids. The input for sequencing was PBMCs, mostly from graft donor cells, taken 360 days after TCRalphabeta/CD19-depleted stem cell transplant. The clonotype originates from a male patient aged 10 to 17 who had a stem cell transplant for acute myeloid leukemia, so the T cells may come from the graft donor. The chain couples TRBV18 to TRBJ1-1, with D unclear. The CDR3 sequence: CASSLDHNTEAFF. The CDR3 coding sequence is TGTGCCAGCTCCCTTGACCATAACACTGAAGCTTTCTTT.